This entry lists 8 T cell receptor beta chains sequenced from one sample in a study of neurological immune-mediated disorders. TCRdb reanalysed the 5' RACE reads using MiXCR and keeps one entry per CDR3 protein. The data contain 75,000 to 95,000 distinct CDR3 sequences, 17% of them seen just once; the ten biggest clones take up 15%. Specimen: PBMCs. These receptor sequences come from a woman aged 40 to 55 in good health.

The table lists this clonotype with many counts. The CDR3 here is CASSLVSGGSYNEQFF. The DNA of the CDR3 is TGTGCCAGCAGTTTGGTCTCAGGCGGTTCCTACAATGAGCAGTTCTTC. V gene TRBV12-3 or TRBV12-4 combines with J gene TRBJ2-1; D gene ambiguous. The CDR3 loop spans 16 amino acids. Deletions cut 3 bases from V and 1 base from J, with 13 bases between.

This clonotype was detected many times. The chain is built from TRBV7-2 and TRBJ1-5; D might be TRBD1 (6 bases). This CDR3 has 16 residues. Germline assignment: CDR1 SGHTA and CDR2 FQGNSA. Trimming removed 1 base at V and 6 bases at J, with 16 bases between. DNA for the CDR3: TGTGCCAGCAGCTTAGGGAGGGGGACGGGAGGTCAGCCCCAGCATTTT. Protein sequence: CASSLGRGTGGQPQHF.

In this sample, this clonotype turned up many times. The V and J genes are TRBV7-2 and TRBJ2-5; either TRBD1 or TRBD2 may supply D (7 bases each). The V gene's germline CDR1 is SGHTA and CDR2 FQGNSA. V was cut by 1 base and J by 2 bases, with 14 bases left in between. The CDR3 is 16 amino acids. CDR3 sequence (DNA): TGTGCCAGCAGCTTAGGGGGGACAGCGGGGCAAGAGACCCAGTACTTC. This encodes CASSLGGTAGQETQYF.

This clonotype was recorded many times. The rearrangement links TRBV6-5 to TRBJ1-2; D is perhaps TRBD1 (5 bases). Trimming took off 6 bases at V and 4 bases at J, with 18 bases between the two ends. The CDR3 has 15 residues. CDR1 MNHEY and CDR2 SVGAGI come from the germline V gene. CDR3 DNA sequence: TGTGCCAGCAGCCTGAGTCATCCGGGGCTCTATGGCTACACCTTC. Its translation: CASSLSHPGLYGYTF.

This clonotype was counted ten times or more. The chain couples TRBV21-1 to TRBJ1-5; the DNA was not compared with TRBD1, the D call given in the table. TRBV21-1 has pseudogene status. The CDR3 totals 20 residues. For the CDR3, the DNA is TGTGCCAGCAGCTTCTTCTCCGGTGGACAGGGGGCGATTACCAATCAGCCCCAGCATTTT. It translates to CASSFFSGGQGAITNQPQHF.

There are many counts of this clonotype. V gene TRBV12-3 or TRBV12-4 combines with J gene TRBJ2-1; D is undetermined. V shed 6 bases and J shed 8 bases, with 8 bases lying between them. The CDR3 loop spans 11 amino acids. CDR3 sequence (DNA): TGTGCCAGCAGCCTTAAGGATGAGCAGTTCTTC. It encodes CASSLKDEQFF.

This clonotype was detected many times. The chain links TRBV28 to TRBJ2-3; 10 bases map to TRBD2. CDR1 and CDR2 from the germline V gene are MDHEN and SYDVKM. This CDR3 comprises 17 residues. The ends lost 6 bases at V and 3 bases at J; junction bases unmatched: 12. In DNA, the CDR3 is TGTGCCAGCAGCCGCCCTGGGAGCGGGGGGGCAACAGATACGCAGTATTTT. Its translation is CASSRPGSGGATDTQYF.

At least ten counts were recorded for this clonotype. The chain recombines TRBV7-2 with TRBJ1-5; D might be TRBD1 (6 bases). CDR3 length: 15 amino acids. Trimming pared 0 bases from V and 0 bases from J, leaving 6 bases between. The germline CDR1 and CDR2 sequences are SGHTA and FQGNSA. The CDR3 here is CASSLAQGSNQPQHF. The CDR3 DNA sequence: TGTGCCAGCAGCTTAGCACAGGGTAGCAATCAGCCCCAGCATTTT.